Detailed here is one T cell receptor (beta chain). Its antigen is unidentified. The sample belongs to a study of cytomegalovirus exposure and HLA in healthy donors. Study information: The study's early data release held about 85 million unique TCRs from HLA-typed donors. Study results and limitations: Productive status was seen about 90% or about 30% of the time for most TCR beta V segments in an earlier analysis. Some V segments could not be told apart, so they were left out, TRBV6-2 and TRBV6-3 among them. More clonal expansion characterized HLA-associated TCR beta chains than equally common others in a later analysis.

The PCR used 60 Vbeta and 13 Jbeta primers. The assay was immunoSEQ multiplex PCR, and TCRdb's table has in-frame clones only and misses some. The data hold around 68,000 clones, with around 68% observed a single time. The V end was cut by 3 bases, the J end by 4 bases, with 10 bases between. Looked up from germline, CDR1 is MRHNA and CDR2 is SNTAGT. The CDR3 totals 14 residues. The sequencing sample was made of PBMCs. This clonotype originated in a woman aged 25 to 45 in good health and CMV-seronegative. This sequence joins TRBV6-4 and TRBJ2-1; tentatively, D is TRBD2 (6 bases). CDR3 protein: CASSEGSGYNEQFF. The CDR3 region has the DNA TGTGCCAGCAGTGAGGGTAGCGGATACAATGAGCAGTTCTTC.